This T cell receptor beta chain stems from a study of spatial heterogeneity in lung cancer. Whole-study context: As counted in raw reads, each unique TCR and UMI combination appeared more than ten times on average.

TCRdb re-called the 5' RACE reads with MiXCR, one entry per CDR3 protein. The sample shows 24,000 or so distinct CDR3 sequences, under 8% of them seen only once. Time point of the sample: sample taken at primary tumor resection. Extraction of whole RNA from tumor, nontumor lung or frozen PBMC preceded unsorted sequencing. Samples were obtained from approximately 72 donors, all untreated early-stage non-small cell lung cancer patients. This clonotype was counted at least ten times. With 0 bases removed from V and 4 bases from J, the gap between germline ends came to 8 bases. CDR3 length: 14 amino acids. Germline V lookup: CDR1 SGDLS, CDR2 YYNGEE.

The chain employs TRBV9 and TRBJ2-1; D ambiguous. The TCR originated in a male donor with early-stage non-small cell lung cancer. The sample consisted of PBMCs, taken at surgery. This CDR3 reads CASSVGGVYNEQFF. CDR3 coding DNA: TGTGCCAGCAGCGTAGGAGGAGTGTACAATGAGCAGTTCTTC.